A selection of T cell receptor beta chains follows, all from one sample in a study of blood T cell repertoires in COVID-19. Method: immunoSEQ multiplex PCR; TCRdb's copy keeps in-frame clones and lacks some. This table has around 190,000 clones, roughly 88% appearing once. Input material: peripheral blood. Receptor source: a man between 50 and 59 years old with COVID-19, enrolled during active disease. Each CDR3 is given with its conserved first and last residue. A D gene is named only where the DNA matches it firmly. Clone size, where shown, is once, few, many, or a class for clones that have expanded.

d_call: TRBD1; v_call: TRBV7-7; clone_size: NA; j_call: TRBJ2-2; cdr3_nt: TGTGCCAGCAGCACCCGGACAGGGGCCAACACCGGGGAGCTGTTTTTT; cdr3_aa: CASSTRTGANTGELFF
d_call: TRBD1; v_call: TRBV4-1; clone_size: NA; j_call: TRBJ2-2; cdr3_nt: TGCGCCAGCAGCCAACCGGGACAGGAGAACACCGGGGAGCTGTTTTTT; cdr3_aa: CASSQPGQENTGELFF
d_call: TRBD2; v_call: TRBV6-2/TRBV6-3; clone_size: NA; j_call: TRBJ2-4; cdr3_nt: TGTGCCAGCAGTTACTCTCTTTCGGCTAGCGGCAAACGACTAGCCAAAAACATTCAGTACTTC; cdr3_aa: CASSYSLSASGKRLAKNIQYF
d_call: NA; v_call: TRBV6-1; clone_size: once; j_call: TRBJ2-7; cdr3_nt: TGTGCCAGCAGTGAAGTCTTGGACAGACGCTCCTACGAGCAGTACTTC; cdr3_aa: CASSEVLDRRSYEQYF
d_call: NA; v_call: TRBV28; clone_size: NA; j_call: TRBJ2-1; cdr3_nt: TGTGCCAGCAGTTTAAGCCCCAATGAGCAGTTCTTC; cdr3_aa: CASSLSPNEQFF
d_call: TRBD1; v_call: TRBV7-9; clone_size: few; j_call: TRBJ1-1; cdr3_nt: TGTGCCAGCAGCTCAGGACAGGGAAGAGACACTGAAGCTTTCTTT; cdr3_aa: CASSSGQGRDTEAFF
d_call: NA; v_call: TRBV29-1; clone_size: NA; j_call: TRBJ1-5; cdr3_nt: TGCAGCGTTCAGACAGGAGGCGATCAGCCCCAGCATTTT; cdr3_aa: CSVQTGGDQPQHF
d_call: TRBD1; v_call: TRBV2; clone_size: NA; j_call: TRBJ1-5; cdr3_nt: TGTGCCAGCAGTGAGACAGGGGAAAACAATCAGCCCCAGCATTTT; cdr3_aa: CASSETGENNQPQHF
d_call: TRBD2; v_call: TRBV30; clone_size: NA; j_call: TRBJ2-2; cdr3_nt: TGTGCCTGGTCTGGACTAGCGGGTGAGGAGCTGTTTTTT; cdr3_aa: CAWSGLAGEELFF
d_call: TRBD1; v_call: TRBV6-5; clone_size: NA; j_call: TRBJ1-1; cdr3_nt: TGTGCCAGCAGGGAGACAGGGGGCGGTTACACTGAAGCTTTCTTT; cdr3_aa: CASRETGGGYTEAFF
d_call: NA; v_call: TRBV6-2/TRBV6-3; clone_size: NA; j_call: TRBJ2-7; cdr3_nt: TGTGCCAGCAGTTACCCGTCGGACATCTACGAGCAGTACTTC; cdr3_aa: CASSYPSDIYEQYF
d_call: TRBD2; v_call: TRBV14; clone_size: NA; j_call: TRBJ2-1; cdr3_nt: TGTGCCAGCAGCCAACTAGCGGGAGGGTTATACAATGAGCAGTTCTTC; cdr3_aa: CASSQLAGGLYNEQFF
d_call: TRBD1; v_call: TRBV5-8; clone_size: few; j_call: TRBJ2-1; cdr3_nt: TGTGCCAGCAGGACCACAGGGGGCGCCTACAATGAGCAGTTCTTC; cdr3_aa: CASRTTGGAYNEQFF
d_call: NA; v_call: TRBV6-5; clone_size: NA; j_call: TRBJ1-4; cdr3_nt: TGTGCCAGCATGGACGCAGGGGAAAAACTGTTTTTT; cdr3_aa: CASMDAGEKLFF
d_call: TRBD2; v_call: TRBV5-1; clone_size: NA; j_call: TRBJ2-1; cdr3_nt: TGCGCCAGCAGCTTGGATCTAGCGGGTGTTAATGAGCAGTTCTTC; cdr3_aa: CASSLDLAGVNEQFF
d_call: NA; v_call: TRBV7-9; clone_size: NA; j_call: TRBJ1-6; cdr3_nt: TGTGCCAGCAGCTTAAGCTCGGGGGAACAACCCCTCCACTTT; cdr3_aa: CASSLSSGEQPLHF
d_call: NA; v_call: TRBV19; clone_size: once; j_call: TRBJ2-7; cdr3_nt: TGTGCCAGTAGTATCCGAGGAGGACAGTCCTACGAGCAGTACTTC; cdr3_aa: CASSIRGGQSYEQYF
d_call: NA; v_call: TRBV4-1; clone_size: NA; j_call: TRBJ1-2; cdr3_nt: TGCGCCAGCAGCAGCGACAGAAACTATGGCTACACCTTC; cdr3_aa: CASSSDRNYGYTF
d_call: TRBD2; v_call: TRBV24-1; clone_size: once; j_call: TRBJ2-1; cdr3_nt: TGTGCCACCAGTGACACGGGACTAGCTGGTGAGCAGTTCTTC; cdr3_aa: CATSDTGLAGEQFF
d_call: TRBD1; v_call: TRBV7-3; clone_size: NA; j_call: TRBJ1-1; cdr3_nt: TGTGCCAGCAGCCCCGGACAGGGGTCCGCTGAAGCTTTCTTT; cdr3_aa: CASSPGQGSAEAFF
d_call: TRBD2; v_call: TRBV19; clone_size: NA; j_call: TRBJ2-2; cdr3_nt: TGTGCCAGTAGTAGCGGGAGGGACGGCACCGGGGAGCTGTTTTTT; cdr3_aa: CASSSGRDGTGELFF
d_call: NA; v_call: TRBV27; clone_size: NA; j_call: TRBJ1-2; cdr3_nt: TGTGCCAGCAGTTTATTGGGCTTAACGGGCTACACCTTC; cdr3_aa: CASSLLGLTGYTF
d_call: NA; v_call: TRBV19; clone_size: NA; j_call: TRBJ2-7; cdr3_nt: TGTGCCAGTAGTACGGGGGACTCACAGGGGTACGAGCAGTACTTC; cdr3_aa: CASSTGDSQGYEQYF
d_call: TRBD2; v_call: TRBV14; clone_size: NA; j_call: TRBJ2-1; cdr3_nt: TGTGCCAGCAGCCAAGAGGGACTAGCGACAATAAGAGGTTGGGATGAGCAGTTCTTC; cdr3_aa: CASSQEGLATIRGWDEQFF
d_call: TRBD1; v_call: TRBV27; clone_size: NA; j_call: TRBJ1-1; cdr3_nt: TGTGCCAGCAGTCCGGACAGGCAGGGCGTTGAGAACACTGAAGCTTTCTTT; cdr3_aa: CASSPDRQGVENTEAFF
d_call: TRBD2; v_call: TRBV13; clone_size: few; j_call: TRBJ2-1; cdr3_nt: TGTGCCAGCAGCCCAATAGCGGGAAGGTCCTACAATGAGCAGTTCTTC; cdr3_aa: CASSPIAGRSYNEQFF
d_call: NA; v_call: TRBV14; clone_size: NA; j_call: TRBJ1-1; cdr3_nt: TGTGCCAGCAGCGTTACAGTGAACACTGAAGCTTTCTTT; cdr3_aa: CASSVTVNTEAFF
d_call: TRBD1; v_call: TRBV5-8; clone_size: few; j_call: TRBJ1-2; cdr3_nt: TGTGCCAGCAGTACAGGGGTCGGGCGCTACTATGGCTACACCTTC; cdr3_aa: CASSTGVGRYYGYTF
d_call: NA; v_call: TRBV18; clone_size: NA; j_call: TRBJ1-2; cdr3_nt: TGTGCCAGCTCACTACAACAGGGACACGCTAACTATGGCTACACCTTC; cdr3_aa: CASSLQQGHANYGYTF
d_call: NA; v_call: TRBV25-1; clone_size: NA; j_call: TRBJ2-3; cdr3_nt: TGTGCCAGCAGTGGCCTGGATAGGGGTGGGAATACGCAGTATTTT; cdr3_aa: CASSGLDRGGNTQYF
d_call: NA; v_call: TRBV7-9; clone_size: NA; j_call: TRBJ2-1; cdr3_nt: TGTGCCAGCAGCCAAGCTGGGCCGGGGTACAATGAGCAGTTCTTC; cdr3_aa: CASSQAGPGYNEQFF
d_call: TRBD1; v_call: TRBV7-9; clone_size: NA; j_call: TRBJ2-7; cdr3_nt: TGTGCCAGCAGCTCCGGGACAGGAGGTGCCGAGCAGTACTTC; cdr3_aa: CASSSGTGGAEQYF
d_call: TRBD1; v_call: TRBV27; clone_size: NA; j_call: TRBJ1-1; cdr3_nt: TGTGCCAGCAGTGGACCCCTGACAGGGTCTTCTGAAGCTTTCTTT; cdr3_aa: CASSGPLTGSSEAFF
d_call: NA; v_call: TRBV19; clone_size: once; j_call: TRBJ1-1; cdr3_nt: TGTGCCAGCATTCTCTTAGGGGGGAACACTGAAGCTTTCTTT; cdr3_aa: CASILLGGNTEAFF
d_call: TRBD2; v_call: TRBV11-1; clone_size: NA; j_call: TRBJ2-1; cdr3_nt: TGTGCCAGCAGCCCAGCTACCGGGACTAGGCTCAATGAGCAGTTCTTC; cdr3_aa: CASSPATGTRLNEQFF
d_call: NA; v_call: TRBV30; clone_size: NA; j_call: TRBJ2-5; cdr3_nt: TGTGCCCGGAGGTGGGCAGGGTCAGAGACCCAGTACTTC; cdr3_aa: CARRWAGSETQYF
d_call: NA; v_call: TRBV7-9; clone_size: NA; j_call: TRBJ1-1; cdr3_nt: TGTGCCAGCGGAAGTCGGGGAGCGGGTGAAGCTTTCTTT; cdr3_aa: CASGSRGAGEAFF
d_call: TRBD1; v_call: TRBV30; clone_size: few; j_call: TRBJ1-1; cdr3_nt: TGTGCCTGGAGTGGCCGGGACAGGACTGAAGCTTTCTTT; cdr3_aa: CAWSGRDRTEAFF
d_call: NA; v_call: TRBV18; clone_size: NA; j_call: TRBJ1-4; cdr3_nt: TGTGCCAGCTCACCACGGGCAGGGGCTAATGAAAAACTGTTTTTT; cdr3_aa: CASSPRAGANEKLFF
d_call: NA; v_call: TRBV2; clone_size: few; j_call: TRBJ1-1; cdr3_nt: TGTGCCAGCAGTGAGTCGGGTCCCGGATACACTGAAGCTTTCTTT; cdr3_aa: CASSESGPGYTEAFF
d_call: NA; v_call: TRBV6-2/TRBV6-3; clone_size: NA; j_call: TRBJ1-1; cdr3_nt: TGTGCCAGCAGTAAGGGACACCCCCCATGGGACACTGAAGCTTTCTTT; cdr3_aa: CASSKGHPPWDTEAFF
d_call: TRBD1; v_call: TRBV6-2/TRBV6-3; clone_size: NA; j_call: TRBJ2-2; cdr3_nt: TGTGCCAGCAGTTACGAGACAGGGGCGGGCACCGGGGAGCTGTTTTTT; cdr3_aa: CASSYETGAGTGELFF
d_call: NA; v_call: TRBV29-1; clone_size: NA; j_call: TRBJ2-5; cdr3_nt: TGCAGCGTTCGTCCCCGGGCGTCGGGAGTGGGGTTGAATGAAAAACAAGAGACCCAGTACTTC; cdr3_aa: CSVRPRASGVGLNEKQETQYF
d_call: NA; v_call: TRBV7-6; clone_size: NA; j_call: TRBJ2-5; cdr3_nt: TGTGCCAGCAGCTTAGGCGCGACAGATCAAGAGACCCAGTACTTC; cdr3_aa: CASSLGATDQETQYF
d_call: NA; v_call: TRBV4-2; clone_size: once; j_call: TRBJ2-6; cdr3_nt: TGTGCCAGCAGCCAAGGTGGGAGTGCTGGGGCCAACGTCCTGACTTTC; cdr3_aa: CASSQGGSAGANVLTF